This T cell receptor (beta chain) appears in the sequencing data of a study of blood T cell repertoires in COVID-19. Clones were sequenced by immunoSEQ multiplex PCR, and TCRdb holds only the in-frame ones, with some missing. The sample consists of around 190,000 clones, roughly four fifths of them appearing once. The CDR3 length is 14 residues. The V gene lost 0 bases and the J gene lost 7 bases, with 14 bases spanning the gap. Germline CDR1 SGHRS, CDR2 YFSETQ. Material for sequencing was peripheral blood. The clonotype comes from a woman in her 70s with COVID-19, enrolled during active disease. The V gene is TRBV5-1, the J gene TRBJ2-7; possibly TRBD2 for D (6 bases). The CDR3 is CASSLGLDPREQYF. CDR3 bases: TGCGCCAGCAGCTTGGGACTAGACCCGCGGGAGCAGTACTTC.